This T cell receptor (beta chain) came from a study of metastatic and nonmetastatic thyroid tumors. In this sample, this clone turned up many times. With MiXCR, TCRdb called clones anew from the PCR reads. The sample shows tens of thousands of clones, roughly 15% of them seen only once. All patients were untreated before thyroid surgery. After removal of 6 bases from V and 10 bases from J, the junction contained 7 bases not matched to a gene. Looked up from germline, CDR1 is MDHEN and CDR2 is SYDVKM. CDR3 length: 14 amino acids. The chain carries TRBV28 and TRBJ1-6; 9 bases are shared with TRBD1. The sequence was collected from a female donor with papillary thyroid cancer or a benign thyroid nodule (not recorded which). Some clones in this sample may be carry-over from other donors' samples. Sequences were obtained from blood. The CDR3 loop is CASSHGDRASPLHF. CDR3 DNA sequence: TGTGCCAGCAGCCATGGGGACAGGGCGTCACCCCTCCACTTT.